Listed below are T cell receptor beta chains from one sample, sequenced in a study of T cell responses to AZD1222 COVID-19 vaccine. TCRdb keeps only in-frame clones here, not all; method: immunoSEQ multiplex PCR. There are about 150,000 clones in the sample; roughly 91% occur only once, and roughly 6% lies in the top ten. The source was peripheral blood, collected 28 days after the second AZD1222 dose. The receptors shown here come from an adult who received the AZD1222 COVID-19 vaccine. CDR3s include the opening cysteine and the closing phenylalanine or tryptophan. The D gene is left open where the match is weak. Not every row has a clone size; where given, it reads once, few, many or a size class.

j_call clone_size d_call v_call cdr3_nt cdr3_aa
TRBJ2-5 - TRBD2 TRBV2 TGTGCCAGCAGAACCCTTAGCGGGGGGACGGAGACCCAGTACTTC CASRTLSGGTETQYF
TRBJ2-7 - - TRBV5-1 TGCGCCAGCAGCACCAGCGGGCTGGACTACGAGCAGTACTTC CASSTSGLDYEQYF
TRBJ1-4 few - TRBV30 TGTGCCTGGAGAACCCGGCAACGGAATGAAAAACTGTTTTTT CAWRTRQRNEKLFF
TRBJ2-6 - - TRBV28 TGTGCCAGCAGCAAGATGGGGAGCTCTGGGGCCAACGTCCTGACTTTC CASSKMGSSGANVLTF
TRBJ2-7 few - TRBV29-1 TGCAGCGTTAAGGTGAGCTCCTACGAGCAGTACTTC CSVKVSSYEQYF
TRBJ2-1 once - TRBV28 TGTGCCAGCGCGGAGGAGGGTAGGGATGAGCAGTTCTTC CASAEEGRDEQFF
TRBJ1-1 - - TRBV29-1 TGCAGCGGAAAGAACACTGAAGCTTTCTTT CSGKNTEAFF
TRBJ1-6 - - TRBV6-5 TGTGCCAGCAGCGACCGGTGGCGGAGTTCACCCCTCCACTTT CASSDRWRSSPLHF
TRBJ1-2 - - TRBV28 TGTGCCAGCAGTTTATTCCTACAGGGCTATGGCTACACCTTC CASSLFLQGYGYTF
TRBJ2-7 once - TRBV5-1 TGCGCCAGCAGTGGCCGGGACGGGGGTACCTACGAGCAGTACTTC CASSGRDGGTYEQYF
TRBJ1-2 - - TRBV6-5 TGTGCCAGCAGAGACGCCAACTATGGCTACACCTTC CASRDANYGYTF
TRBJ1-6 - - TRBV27 TGTGCCAGCAGTTTATGGGGGACACAGAATTCACCCCTCCACTTT CASSLWGTQNSPLHF
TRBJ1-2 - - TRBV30 TGTGCCTGGAGTGCACAGGGCGGCTATGGCTACACCTTC CAWSAQGGYGYTF
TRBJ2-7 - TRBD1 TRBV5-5 TGTGCCAGCAGCGGGACAGTACTCGGCTCCTACGAGCAGTACTTC CASSGTVLGSYEQYF
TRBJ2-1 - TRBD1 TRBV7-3 TGTGCCAGCAGCCAGACAGGGGGTGACAATGAGCAGTTCTTC CASSQTGGDNEQFF
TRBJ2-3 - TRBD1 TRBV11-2 TGTGCCAGCAGCGGGACAGGTTCAAGGACGCAGTATTTT CASSGTGSRTQYF
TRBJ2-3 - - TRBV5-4 TGTGCCAGCAGCTCCCCGCTAGAGGGAGATACGCAGTATTTT CASSSPLEGDTQYF
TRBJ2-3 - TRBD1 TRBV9 TGTGCCAGCAGTAAAACACAAGGGGACAGGGCTACGAGGAGCACAGGTACGCAGTATTTT CASSKTQGDRATRSTGTQYF
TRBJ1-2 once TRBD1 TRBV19 TGTGCCAGTAGACCGGGACAGGGGAACTATGGCTACACCTTC CASRPGQGNYGYTF
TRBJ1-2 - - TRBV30 TGTGCCTGGAATCGTGCGGCGGTCTATGGCTACACCTTC CAWNRAAVYGYTF